The source of this TCR beta chain is a study of beta chain features in type 1 diabetes (dated by TCRdb to 2016 to 2018). Study-level background: Mean age, gender distribution, total cell number and subset yield did not differ between patients and healthy donors. A total of 90 million to 140 million sorted cells were examined across all samples, and RNA yield correlated strongly with the number of cells per subset. The study compared the TCRB repertoires of sorted circulating CD4+ T cell subsets in recently diagnosed type 1 diabetes patients with those in matched healthy donors. Whereas all 30 or so donors provided naive and central memory subsets, regulatory and stem cell-like memory subsets were isolated from just 8 patients and roughly 8 healthy donors.

All of the isolated RNA was reverse transcribed with the High Capacity cDNA Reverse Transcription Kit, so expressed TCRB transcripts were sequenced. Deep immunoSEQ sequencing was applied to naive, central memory and regulatory T cell samples, giving an average of approximately 4 million total reads per sample. After sorted cells were lysed in RLT buffer, RNA was extracted with DNase-treated RNeasy Micro or Mini kits, with the choice depending on cell number. To prevent cross-contamination, every cell subset was processed on its own, while patient and healthy donor samples were processed together. TCRB sequences were amplified from cDNA with the immunoSEQ multiplex PCR, producing 87-bp fragments spanning the CDR3 region. Sequencing of the amplicons was performed on the Illumina HiSeq platform. On the study's bioinformatics: Synthetic template baselines were used to correct PCR bias computationally, reads within Hamming distance 2 were collapsed, and singletons that could not be merged were discarded. Reads were aligned against IMGT so that V, D and J genes, CDR3 length and insertions or deletions at six rearrangement sites could be assigned. Within each subset, clonotype counts were normalized to sorted cell number, and only after that were true diversity and Gini coefficients computed with the tcR R package. The overlap coefficient, calculated on TCRB nucleotide sequences, was used to quantify repertoire sharing. As a proxy for the pre-selection repertoire, out-of-frame TCRB sequences from naive cells were analyzed. TCRdb limited this immuneACCESS table to in-frame rearrangements with V and J called. A share of clones is missing; checked studies link under half to unresolved V genes, and the rest is unexplained. V and J calls and clone size are copied from that table; D and trimming were computed from the DNA. This sample has hundreds of thousands of clones in its table, and roughly 12% of those were observed once. 0.017% of the sample is taken by the ten largest.

This clone was observed a few times. What this receptor recognizes is not known. Nothing much larger sits one base from this clone, and base qualities are not available. Results and caveats for the whole study, not just this receptor: Because small numbers of individuals were included in the HLA sub-analyses, any influence of HLA type on TCRB rearrangement was left unresolved. Naive, central memory and regulatory TCRB repertoires appeared more similar among patients than among healthy donors. Because cDNA rather than genomic DNA was sequenced, highly expressing activated cells could have been over-represented, although no difference in activation and CD3 levels was found between groups. At VDJ recombination sites, type 1 diabetes patients had fewer insertions and more deleted nucleotides, which implies abnormalities in thymic rearrangement. Type 1 diabetes patients showed a moderate but significant shortening of TCRB CDR3 length in all four CD4+ subsets. PCR may preferentially amplify shorter templates, but because patient and control samples were amplified and corrected together, any resulting skew would affect both groups equally.

Each donor gave one peripheral blood draw, about 100 mL on average, collected into heparinised tubes. Using a panel that included CD45RO, CCR7, CD25, CD127, CD95 and CD27, naive, central memory, regulatory and stem cell-like memory CD4+ T cells were sorted on a BD FACSAria II. A purity above 95% was achieved for all sorted populations. PBMCs were isolated right away by Lymphoprep density gradient centrifugation and were stained directly, without culture. To minimize batch effects, samples were stained and sorted in pairs, one healthy donor with one patient per experiment. This sequence was found in a man younger than 30 in good health. The sequencing sample was made of naive CD4+ T cells from blood. The sample's cell subset or site label, in plain terms: true naive CD4+ T cells.

The nucleotide sequence reads as follows: TGTGCCAGCAGTCCCTACGGGGATCTCTACTTC. Translated, it gives CASSPYGDLYF. In this chain, TRBV2 is recombined with TRBJ2-7; the D gene is perhaps TRBD2, from 5 matching bases. CDR1 and CDR2 were assigned from the germline V gene as SNHLY and FYNNEI. Measured from the cysteine to the phenylalanine, the CDR3 is 11 residues long. The CDR3 DNA has 33 bases and is translated from base 1. V sheds 5 bases and J sheds 13 bases, leaving 15 bases between their ends. With the portions outside the CDR3 filled from the reference TRBV2 and TRBJ2-7 genes, the complete variable region becomes EPEVTQTPSHQVTQMGQEVILRCVPISNHLYFYWYRQILGQKVEFLVSFYNNEISEKSEIFDDQFSVERPDGSNFTLKIRSTKLEDSAMYFCASSPYGDLYFGPGTRLTVT.